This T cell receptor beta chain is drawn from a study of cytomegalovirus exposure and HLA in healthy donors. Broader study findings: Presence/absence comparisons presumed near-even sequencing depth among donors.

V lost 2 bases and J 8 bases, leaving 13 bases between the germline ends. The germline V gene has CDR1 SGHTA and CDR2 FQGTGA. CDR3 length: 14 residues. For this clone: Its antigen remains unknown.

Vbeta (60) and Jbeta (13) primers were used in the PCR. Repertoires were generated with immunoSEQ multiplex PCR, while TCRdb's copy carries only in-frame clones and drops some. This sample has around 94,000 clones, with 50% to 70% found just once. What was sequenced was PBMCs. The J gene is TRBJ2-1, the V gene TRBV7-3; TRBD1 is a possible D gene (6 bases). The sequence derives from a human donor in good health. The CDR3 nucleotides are TGTGCCAGCAGCTTATTAGCTGGGGGCGATGAGCAGTTCTTC. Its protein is CASSLLAGGDEQFF.